This TCR beta chain was identified during a study of a mutant IDH1 vaccine in newly diagnosed glioma. Study details: Mean patient age was approximately 39 years; roughly 62% were male and around 40% female. V12 came at week 35, V13 at week 47. The therapy given earlier, which was standard therapy, consisted of radiotherapy, temozolomide, or both, and most of the patients received both.

Sample time point: week 47, end of study. Doses of 300 ug of mutant IDH1 20-mer peptide were given with topical imiquimod. Every donor had a new WHO grade 3 or 4 astrocytoma that was IDH1-mutant, with loss of nuclear ATRX. Details on this clone: Its antigen remains unidentified.

TCRdb's table, derived via immunoSEQ multiplex PCR, lists solely in-frame clones and lacks some. The repertoire holds around 100,000 clones, with under 90% as singletons. After removal of 3 bases from V and 1 base from J, the junction contained 1 base not matched to a gene. The CDR3 runs to 14 residues. Germline loops: CDR1 MNHNY, CDR2 SVGAGI (reference sequence). Sequencing used PBMCs, obtained from a glioma patient whose treatment included an IDH1 peptide vaccine. The receptor was isolated from a woman aged 45 to 65 with glioma. The rearrangement links TRBV6-6 to TRBJ2-3, with 7 nucleotides matching TRBD1. The CDR3 loop reads CASSYGQGTDTQYF. The CDR3 DNA sequence: TGTGCCAGCAGTTATGGACAGGGCACAGATACGCAGTATTTT.